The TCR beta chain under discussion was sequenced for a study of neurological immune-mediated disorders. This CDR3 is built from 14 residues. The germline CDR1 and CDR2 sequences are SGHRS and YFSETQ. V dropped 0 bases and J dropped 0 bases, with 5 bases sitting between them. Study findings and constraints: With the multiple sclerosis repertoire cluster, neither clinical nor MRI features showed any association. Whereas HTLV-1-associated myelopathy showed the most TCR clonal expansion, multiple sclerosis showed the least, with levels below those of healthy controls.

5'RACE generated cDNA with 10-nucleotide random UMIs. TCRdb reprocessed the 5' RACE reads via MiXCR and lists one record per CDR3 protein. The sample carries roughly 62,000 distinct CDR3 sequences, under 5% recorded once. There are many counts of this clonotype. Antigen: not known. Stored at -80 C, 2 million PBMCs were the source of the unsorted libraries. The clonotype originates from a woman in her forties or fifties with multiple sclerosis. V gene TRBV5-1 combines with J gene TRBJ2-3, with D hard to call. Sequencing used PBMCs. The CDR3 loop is CASSLAGSTDTQYF. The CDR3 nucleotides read TGCGCCAGCAGCTTGGCCGGTAGCACAGATACGCAGTATTTT.